These 30 T cell receptor beta chains originate from one sample sequenced in a study of cytomegalovirus exposure and HLA in healthy donors. TCRdb's copy holds only in-frame clones and misses some; the assay was immunoSEQ multiplex PCR. Seen here are more than 200,000 clones, 87% observed once, and the top ten hold 12%. The sample comprised PBMCs. These receptor sequences come from a man aged 18 to 30 in good health and CMV-seropositive.

This clone was seen a handful of times. V gene TRBV9 combines with J gene TRBJ1-2, with 7 bases matching TRBD1. The length of the CDR3 is 18 residues. Germline V CDR1 and CDR2: SGDLS, YYNGEE. V was pared by 4 bases and J by 2 bases, with 17 bases of the junction left unmatched. CDR3 loop: CASSPGVSEQGENYGYTF. Here the CDR3 DNA reads TGTGCCAGCAGCCCCGGGGTTAGTGAGCAGGGGGAGAACTATGGCTACACCTTC.

The V gene is TRBV15, the J gene TRBJ2-2, with D perhaps matching TRBD2 (6 bases). The germline gives CDR1 LNHNV, CDR2 YYDKDF (reference sequence). CDR3 length: 18 residues. Between the trimmed V and J ends, which lost 0 bases and 7 bases, there was a span of 21 bases. The DNA for the CDR3 is TGTGCCACCAGCAGAGATTTGGCCGGGAGTGGGGGAGTCGGGGAGCTGTTTTTT. Its translation: CATSRDLAGSGGVGELFF.

About this clone itself: Other DNA sequences in the same sample also yield this CDR3. CDR3 in amino acids: CASSPEDTQYF. For the CDR3, the DNA is TGTGCCAGCAGCCCCGAAGATACGCAGTATTTT. The chain couples TRBV11-2 to TRBJ2-3; no definite D call. CDR3 length equals 11 residues. V dropped 5 bases and J dropped 5 bases, with 5 bases sitting between them. Germline loops: CDR1 SGHAT, CDR2 FQNNGV.

V and J are TRBV4-1 and TRBJ2-3; no clear D gene. V was trimmed by 1 base and J by 7 bases, leaving 18 bases between them. Per germline, CDR1 MGHRA and CDR2 YSYEKL. This CDR3 comprises 16 residues. This chain's CDR3 is CASSQVFSTTRYTQYF. DNA for the CDR3: TGCGCCAGCAGCCAAGTTTTTTCGACAACCAGATATACGCAGTATTTT.

The V call is TRBV28, the J call TRBJ1-5; possible D gene TRBD1, 5 bases. V was shortened by 10 bases and J by 0 bases, with 13 bases between the two germline ends. The germline V gene has CDR1 MDHEN and CDR2 SYDVKM. This CDR3 has 14 residues. The CDR3 DNA reads TGTGCCACCCCCGGGAGGGGTAGCAATCAGCCCCAGCATTTT. Its translation: CATPGRGSNQPQHF.

The V call is TRBV7-2, the J call TRBJ1-2; D is possibly TRBD1 (6 bases). V was cut by 1 base and J by 5 bases, with 11 bases left in between. Germline V gene sequence: CDR1 SGHTA, CDR2 FQGNSA. This CDR3 is built from 14 residues. The CDR3 sequence is CASSLGSGEYGYTF. DNA of the CDR3: TGTGCCAGCAGCTTAGGATCAGGGGAGTATGGCTACACCTTC.

The chain has TRBV23-1 and TRBJ2-7, with a weak D call TRBD2 (6 bases). TRBV23-1 is known as an ORF, though its function is uncertain. The CDR3 is made up of 13 amino acids. Between the trimmed V and J ends, which lost 11 bases and 2 bases, there was a span of 16 bases. The CDR3 is CACDGGVAYEQYF. The CDR3 DNA is TGCGCCTGCGACGGGGGAGTTGCCTACGAGCAGTACTTC.

This clone was observed a handful of times. The gene calls are TRBV11-2 and TRBJ2-7; tentative D call: TRBD2 (5 bases). The CDR3 is made up of 16 amino acids. Germline V gives CDR1 SGHAT, CDR2 FQNNGV. V was trimmed by 1 base and J by 1 base, leaving 14 bases between them. The CDR3: CASSLGTKSGSYEQYF. Written as DNA, the CDR3 is TGTGCCAGCAGCTTAGGTACTAAGTCGGGATCCTACGAGCAGTACTTC.

The chain has TRBV9 and TRBJ2-5; D is perhaps TRBD1 (6 bases). The CDR3 sequence is 11 residues long. V dropped 8 bases and J dropped 7 bases, with 12 bases sitting between them. Germline V gene data show CDR1 as SGDLS and CDR2 as YYNGEE. The CDR3 here is CASSQGGTQYF. The CDR3 DNA is TGTGCCAGTTCTCAAGGGGGGACCCAGTACTTC.

This chain connects TRBV28 to TRBJ1-2; D gene uncertain. The CDR3 extends over 15 amino acids. Per the germline V gene, CDR1 is MDHEN and CDR2 is SYDVKM. Trimming took 5 bases from V and 5 from J, leaving 18 bases between them. The CDR3 DNA follows: TGTGCCAGCAGTAGGGAAGGATTGGGAGAATATGGCTACACCTTC. Residues: CASSREGLGEYGYTF.

The chain carries TRBV9 and TRBJ1-5; D unclear. The length of the CDR3 is 15 residues. V lost 0 bases and J 3 bases, leaving 10 bases between the germline ends. In germline, CDR1 is SGDLS, CDR2 YYNGEE. The CDR3 loop reads CASSVGPTNNQPQHF. CDR3 bases: TGTGCCAGCAGCGTAGGACCAACAAACAATCAGCCCCAGCATTTT.

This chain joins TRBV29-1 and TRBJ2-7; TRBD2 matches 9 bases. The CDR3 extends over 13 amino acids. Germline V CDR1 and CDR2: SQVTM, ANQGSEA. Trimming cost V 7 bases and J 3 bases; bases outside gene matches: 7. The DNA of the CDR3 is TGCAGCGCCGGACTAGCGCAGGGCTACGAGCAGTACTTC. This sequence encodes CSAGLAQGYEQYF.

The rearrangement links TRBV2 to TRBJ2-3, with D tentatively TRBD2 (6 bases). V lost 7 bases and J 2 bases, leaving 16 bases between the germline ends. This CDR3 spans 15 amino acids. Germline CDR1 and CDR2: SNHLY and FYNNEI. CDR3 in amino acids: CASTSGLAHTDTQYF. CDR3 sequence (DNA): TGTGCCAGCACATCGGGACTGGCACACACAGATACGCAGTATTTT.

The gene calls are TRBV6-4 and TRBJ2-2; D gene unclear. The CDR3 consists of 13 residues. Germline-derived CDR1 and CDR2 are MRHNA and SNTAGT. V shed 4 bases and J shed 8 bases, with 11 bases lying between them. CDR3 nucleotide sequence: TGTGCCAGCAGTGTCGGTGCTAAGGGGGAGCTGTTTTTT. Encoded protein: CASSVGAKGELFF.

The CDR3 is CASSGTGTPTYEQYF. The CDR3 bases are TGTGCCAGTAGTGGAACCGGGACACCTACCTACGAGCAGTACTTC. The chain links TRBV19 to TRBJ2-7; a possible D gene is TRBD1 (6 bases). V was pared by 5 bases and J by 2 bases, with 16 bases between. Germline V gene data show CDR1 as LNHDA and CDR2 as SQIVND (reference sequence). CDR3 size: 15 residues.

V is TRBV19 and J is TRBJ2-3; TRBD1 aligns across 9 bases. The CDR3 totals 13 residues. The V gene's germline CDR1 is LNHDA and CDR2 SQIVND (reference sequence). V lost 10 bases and J lost 3; bases outside the gene matches: 5. CDR3 bases: TGTGCCACCTCGGACAGGGGAACAGATACGCAGTATTTT. Translation: CATSDRGTDTQYF.

The chain carries TRBV2 and TRBJ2-3; D is perhaps TRBD1 (6 bases). Germline CDR1 SNHLY, CDR2 FYNNEI. The CDR3 has 14 residues. Trimming left V 6 bases short and J 4 bases short, with 14 bases between. CDR3 nucleotide sequence: TGTGCCAGCAGCGGCGGCAGGGGAGCAGATACGCAGTATTTT. Its protein is CASSGGRGADTQYF.

V gene TRBV27 combines with J gene TRBJ2-7; possibly TRBD1 or TRBD2 for D (5 bases each). The V end lost 5 bases, the J end lost 5 bases, and 19 bases lay between the germline ends. CDR1 is MNHEY and CDR2 is SMNVEV in the germline V gene (reference sequence). The length of the CDR3 is 15 residues. CDR3 sequence: CASSPPTGTEDEQYF. The CDR3 region has the DNA TGTGCCAGCAGTCCCCCGACCGGGACGGAAGACGAGCAGTACTTC.

The chain uses TRBV27 and TRBJ2-7; 11 nucleotides agree with TRBD2. CDR1 and CDR2 (germline): MNHEY, SMNVEV (reference sequence). The V and J ends lost 1 base and 4 bases, in that order; junction bases with no gene match: 6. The CDR3 is made up of 16 amino acids. Here the CDR3 reads CASSLYPSGRIYEQYF. CDR3 bases: TGTGCCAGCAGTTTATATCCTAGCGGGAGGATTTACGAGCAGTACTTC.

The chain uses TRBV11-2 and TRBJ2-3; no firm D call. The CDR3 is made up of 16 amino acids. Germline-derived CDR1 and CDR2 are SGHAT and FQNNGV. The V and J ends lost 0 bases and 0 bases respectively, with 10 bases between them. The chain's CDR3 is CASSLDKYSSTDTQYF. CDR3 nucleotide sequence: TGTGCCAGCAGCTTAGATAAGTACTCTAGCACAGATACGCAGTATTTT.

About this clone itself: A read error is possible here, since a much larger clone lies one base away. J is TRBJ2-7 and V is TRBV6-1; 10 bases agree with TRBD1. V trimming: 8 bases; J trimming: 3 bases; junction bases outside the gene matches: 4. Germline CDR1 MNHNS, CDR2 SASEGT. This CDR3 region has 13 residues. CDR3 DNA: TGTGCCAGCGGCCGGGACAGGGGCTACGAGCAGTACTTC. As protein: CASGRDRGYEQYF.

This rearrangement joins TRBV6-1 to TRBJ1-5; D is undetermined. V was pared by 11 bases and J by 5 bases, with 10 bases between. The CDR3 is 11 residues long. Germline V lookup: CDR1 MNHNS, CDR2 SASEGT. CDR3 DNA: TGTGCCGCCAATTCCTATCAGCCCCAGCATTTT. It specifies CAANSYQPQHF.

The genes are TRBV14 and TRBJ1-2; D is perhaps TRBD1 (5 bases). This CDR3 spans 13 amino acids. V lost 3 bases to trimming and J lost 8 bases, with 13 bases between them. Germline lookup yields CDR1 SGHDN and CDR2 FVKESK. CDR3 region: CASSQSRGEGYTF. The CDR3, as DNA: TGTGCCAGCAGCCAGAGTCGGGGCGAGGGCTACACCTTC.

The count of this clone is one. The J gene is TRBJ1-2, the V gene TRBV28; D is perhaps TRBD1 (5 bases). CDR1 MDHEN and CDR2 SYDVKM come from the germline V gene. V lost 5 bases to trimming and J lost 3 bases, with 19 bases between them. The CDR3 runs to 16 residues. CDR3 coding DNA: TGTGCCAGCAGTACCCTAGGGCAGGGTACGGACTATGGCTACACCTTC. Amino acid sequence: CASSTLGQGTDYGYTF.

The gene calls are TRBV6-6 and TRBJ2-7, with 7 bases matching TRBD2. J gave up 6 bases and V 2 bases, and 1 base lay outside the gene matches. Germline-derived CDR1 and CDR2 are MNHNY and SVGAGI (reference sequence). This CDR3 is built from 12 residues. The CDR3 DNA reads as TGTGCCAGCAGTTACCGGGAGGCCGAGCAGTACTTC. Translating it yields CASSYREAEQYF.

The gene calls are TRBV29-1 and TRBJ2-3, with 8 bases lining up with TRBD1. Looked up from germline, CDR1 is SQVTM and CDR2 is ANQGSEA. The CDR3 sequence is 14 residues long. Trimming removed 4 bases from V and 3 bases from J; junction bases left unmatched: 6. CDR3 DNA: TGCAGCGTTGCTCGGGACAGGCCTACAGATACGCAGTATTTT. Translation: CSVARDRPTDTQYF.

The chain couples TRBV9 to TRBJ1-4, with 10 positions matching TRBD1. The CDR3 extends over 14 amino acids. CDR1 is SGDLS, CDR2 YYNGEE, per germline. The V gene end was trimmed by 3 bases and the J gene end by 7 bases; junction bases not matched to a gene: 3. CDR3 region: CASSADRGSEKLFF. DNA for the CDR3: TGTGCCAGCAGCGCGGACAGGGGGAGTGAAAAACTGTTTTTT.

The chain carries TRBV6-1 and TRBJ2-5, with 8 bases aligning to TRBD2. The CDR3 covers 14 residues. Germline V CDR1 and CDR2: MNHNS, SASEGT. J was trimmed by 5 bases and V by 8 bases; bases with no gene match: 10. The CDR3 DNA is TGTGCCAGCCGAGGACTAGCAACAAGGGAGACCCAGTACTTC. Its protein is CASRGLATRETQYF.

The chain recombines TRBV9 with TRBJ2-2; 8 bases match TRBD2. Germline CDR1 is SGDLS and CDR2 is YYNGEE. The CDR3 sequence is 15 residues long. The junction had 7 bases not matched to a gene; V was cut back by 4 bases and J by 5 bases. DNA of the CDR3: TGTGCCAGCAGCCCGGGACTAGTGGTTACCGGGGAGCTGTTTTTT. Protein sequence: CASSPGLVVTGELFF. Full variable domain (rest looked up from reference TRBV9 and TRBJ2-2): DSGVTQTPKHLITATGQRVTLRCSPRSGDLSVYWYQQSLDQGLQFLIQYYNGEERAKGNILERFSAQQFPDLHSELNLSSLELGDSALYFCASSPGLVVTGELFFGEGSRLTVL.

Remarks on this clone: One end of the junction does not line up with germline, which may come from a read error. The chain recombines TRBV13 with TRBJ2-3, with a tentative D call TRBD2 (5 bases). In germline, CDR1 is PRHDT, CDR2 FYEKMQ (reference sequence). The length of the CDR3 is 11 residues. The CDR3 DNA reads as TGTGCCAGCAGCCGGAGGACCCAGCTCCGCTTT. It is translated as CASSRRTQLRF.